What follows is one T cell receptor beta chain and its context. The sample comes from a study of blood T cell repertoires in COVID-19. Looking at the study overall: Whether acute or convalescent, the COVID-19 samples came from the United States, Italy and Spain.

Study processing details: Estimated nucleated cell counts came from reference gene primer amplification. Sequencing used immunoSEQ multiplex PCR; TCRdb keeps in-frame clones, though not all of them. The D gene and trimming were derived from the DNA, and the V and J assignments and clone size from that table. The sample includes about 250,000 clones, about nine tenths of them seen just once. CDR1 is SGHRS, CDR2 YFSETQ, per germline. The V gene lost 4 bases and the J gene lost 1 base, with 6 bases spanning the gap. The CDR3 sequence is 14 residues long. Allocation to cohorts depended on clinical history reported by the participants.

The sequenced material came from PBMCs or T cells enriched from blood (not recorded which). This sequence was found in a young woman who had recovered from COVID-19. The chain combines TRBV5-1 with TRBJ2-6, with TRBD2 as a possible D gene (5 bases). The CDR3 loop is CASSPGSGANVLTF. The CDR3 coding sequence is TGCGCCAGCAGCCCGGGGTCTGGGGCCAACGTCCTGACTTTC.